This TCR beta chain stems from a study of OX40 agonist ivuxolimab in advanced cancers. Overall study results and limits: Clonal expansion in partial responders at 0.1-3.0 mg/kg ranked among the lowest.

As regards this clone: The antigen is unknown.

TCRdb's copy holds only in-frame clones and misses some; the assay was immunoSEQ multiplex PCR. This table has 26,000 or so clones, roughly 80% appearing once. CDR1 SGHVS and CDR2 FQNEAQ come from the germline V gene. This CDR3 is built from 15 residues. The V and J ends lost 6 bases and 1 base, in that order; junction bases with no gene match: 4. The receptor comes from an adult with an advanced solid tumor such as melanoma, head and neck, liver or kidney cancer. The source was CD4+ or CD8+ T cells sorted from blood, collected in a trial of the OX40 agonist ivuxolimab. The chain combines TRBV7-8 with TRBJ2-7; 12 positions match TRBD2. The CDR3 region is CASRRLAGESYEQYF. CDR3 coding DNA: TGTGCCAGCAGACGACTAGCGGGGGAATCCTACGAGCAGTACTTC.